The T cell receptor (beta chain) described here comes from a study of blood T cell repertoires in COVID-19. Study-wide context: Sample material is recorded as cDNA or gDNA derived from T cells, B-cell-depleted T cells, or PBMCs.

Study processing details: Using reference gene primer amplification, nucleated cell counts were estimated. Assay used: immunoSEQ multiplex PCR; TCRdb lists only in-frame clones, some missing. Clone size and the V and J calls come from that table; the DNA yielded D and trimming. The data contain 250,000 to 300,000 clones, 80% to 95% of them singletons. The participants were between about 18 and 90 years old and came from 20 to 30 US areas. Recovered status applied to Cohort 3 donors who had two consecutive negative PCRs. It also applied to those with clearance or with symptom resolution. Trimming at V came to 0 bases and at J to 4 bases, leaving 3 bases not matched to a gene. This CDR3 contains 15 residues. The V gene's germline CDR1 is SGHKS and CDR2 YYEKEE (reference sequence).

The specimen sequenced was PBMCs or T cells enriched from blood (not recorded which). J is TRBJ2-7 and V is TRBV5-5, with TRBD1 identical over 11 bases. The sequence derives from a woman in her 30s who had recovered from COVID-19. The CDR3 is CASSLVGTGGYEQYF. DNA for the CDR3: TGTGCCAGCAGCTTGGTAGGGACAGGGGGGTACGAGCAGTACTTC.